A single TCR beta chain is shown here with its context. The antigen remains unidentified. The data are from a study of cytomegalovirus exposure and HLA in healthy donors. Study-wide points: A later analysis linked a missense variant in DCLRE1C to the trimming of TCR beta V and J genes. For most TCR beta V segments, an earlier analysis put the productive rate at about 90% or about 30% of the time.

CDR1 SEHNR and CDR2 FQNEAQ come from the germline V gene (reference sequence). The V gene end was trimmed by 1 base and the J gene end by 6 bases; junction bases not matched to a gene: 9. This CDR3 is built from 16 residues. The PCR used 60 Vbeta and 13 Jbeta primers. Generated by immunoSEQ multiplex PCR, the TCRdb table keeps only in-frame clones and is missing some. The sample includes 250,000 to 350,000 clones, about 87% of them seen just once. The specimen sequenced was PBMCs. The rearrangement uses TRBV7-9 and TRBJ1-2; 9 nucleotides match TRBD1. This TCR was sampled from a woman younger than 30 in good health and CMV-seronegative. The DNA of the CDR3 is TGTGCCAGCAGCTTAGGGACAGGGGTAGCCTTTGATGGCTACACCTTC. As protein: CASSLGTGVAFDGYTF. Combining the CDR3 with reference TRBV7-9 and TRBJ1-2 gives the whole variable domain DTGVSQNPRHKITKRGQNVTFRCDPISEHNRLYWYRQTLGQGPEFLTYFQNEAQLEKSRLLSDRFSAERPKGSFSTLEIQRTEQGDSAMYLCASSLGTGVAFDGYTFGSGTRLTVV.